Listed below are T cell receptor beta chains from one sample, sequenced in a study of cytomegalovirus exposure and HLA in healthy donors. Measured with immunoSEQ multiplex PCR; TCRdb has only the in-frame clones, and not every one. The repertoire holds approximately 100,000 clones, with over 60% as singletons. Sequencing input: PBMCs. The receptors stem from a man in his fifties or sixties in good health and CMV-seropositive. Each CDR3 is given with its conserved first and last residue. D genes are given only for firm matches. Clone size is shown for a subset of rows, as once, few, many or a class of expanded clone.

j_call | cdr3_length | v_call | clone_size | d_call | cdr3_nt | cdr3_aa
TRBJ1-5 | 18 | TRBV6-7 | . | TRBD1 | TGTGCCAGCAGTCCTCCTTTGGACAGGTCCCCATTTAATCAGCCCCAGCATTTT | CASSPPLDRSPFNQPQHF
TRBJ2-7 | 15 | TRBV7-2 | few | . | TGTGCCAGCAGCTTAAGTGGGAGAGGGTCCTACGAGCAGTACTTC | CASSLSGRGSYEQYF
TRBJ2-7 | 14 | TRBV18 | . | . | TGTGCCAGCTCACCACCGACAAGTGGGTACGAGCAGTACTTC | CASSPPTSGYEQYF
TRBJ2-7 | 13 | TRBV28 | . | . | TGTGCCAGCAGCGGACTCGCACCCTACGAGCAGTACTTC | CASSGLAPYEQYF
TRBJ1-1 | 13 | TRBV27 | few | . | TGTGCCAGCAGCCTCGCGGCGAACACTGAAGCTTTCTTT | CASSLAANTEAFF
TRBJ2-6 | 16 | TRBV2 | . | . | TGTGCCAGCAGACGGGACACCTCCTCTGGGGCCAACGTCCTGACTTTC | CASRRDTSSGANVLTF
TRBJ1-5 | 13 | TRBV7-9 | . | . | TGTGCCAGCAGCTCTACAGGGATCGGGATTCAGCATTTT | CASSSTGIGIQHF
TRBJ2-5 | 13 | TRBV5-4 | . | TRBD1 | TGTGCCTCCAGGGGGTACGGTGGAGAGACCCAGTACTTC | CASRGYGGETQYF
TRBJ2-1 | 15 | TRBV7-9 | . | TRBD1 | TGTTCCAGCAGCCCTCGGACAGGGGGCTTTAATGAGCAGTTCTTC | CSSSPRTGGFNEQFF
TRBJ1-6 | 13 | TRBV5-1 | . | . | TGCGCCAGCAGACAGGTTCAGAATTCACCCCTCCACTTT | CASRQVQNSPLHF
TRBJ1-1 | 13 | TRBV28 | . | . | TGTGCCAGCAGTTTTCCTCTGAACACTGAAGCTTTCTTT | CASSFPLNTEAFF
TRBJ1-6 | 14 | TRBV19 | . | TRBD1 | TGTGCCAGTCGGGACAGGGCGAATAATTCACCCCTCCACTTT | CASRDRANNSPLHF
TRBJ2-3 | 14 | TRBV11-1 | . | TRBD2 | TGTGCCAGCAGCGTTCTAGCGGGGGGAGATACGCAGTATTTT | CASSVLAGGDTQYF
TRBJ2-7 | 13 | TRBV10-2 | . | TRBD1 | TGCGCCAGCAGCCCACAGGGGGGCTACGAGCAGTACTTC | CASSPQGGYEQYF
TRBJ2-7 | 14 | TRBV10-3 | . | . | TGTGCCATCAGTGAGGTTCTAGTCAGCTACGAGCAGTACTTC | CAISEVLVSYEQYF
TRBJ1-5 | 15 | TRBV28 | . | TRBD1 | TGTGCCAGCACCCGTCCCGGGACAGATAATCAGCCCCAGCATTTT | CASTRPGTDNQPQHF
TRBJ2-1 | 15 | TRBV11-2 | . | TRBD1 | TGTGCCAGCAGCATAACAGGGGGGCCCGGGTATGAGCAGTTCTTC | CASSITGGPGYEQFF
TRBJ1-5 | 16 | TRBV5-1 | . | . | TGCGCCAGCAGCTTGAGTGGGGAAGGGGGCAATCAGCCCCAGCATTTT | CASSLSGEGGNQPQHF
TRBJ2-3 | 15 | TRBV7-2 | . | TRBD2 | TGTGCCAGCAGCTTAGTAGGCGGGGGGGCAGATACGCAGTATTTT | CASSLVGGGADTQYF
TRBJ1-2 | 14 | TRBV18 | once | . | TGTGCCAGCTCACCCATTGGTGGGGCGGAAGGCTACACCTTC | CASSPIGGAEGYTF
TRBJ2-3 | 16 | TRBV7-9 | . | TRBD1 | TGTGCCAGCAGCCCCTCCCGGACAGGGATTACAGATACGCAGTATTTT | CASSPSRTGITDTQYF
TRBJ1-2 | 15 | TRBV6-6 | . | . | TGTGCCAGCAGTTACAACTTTGAGGGCGGCTATGGCTACACCTTC | CASSYNFEGGYGYTF
TRBJ1-1 | 14 | TRBV28 | few | TRBD1 | TGTGCCAGCAGGTCCGGGACAGGCGGGACTGAAGCTTTCTTT | CASRSGTGGTEAFF
TRBJ2-3 | 13 | TRBV29-1 | . | TRBD2 | TGCAGCGGCGCGGGGGGCCGTACAGATACGCAGTATTTT | CSGAGGRTDTQYF
TRBJ1-6 | 16 | TRBV9 | . | TRBD1 | TGTGCCAGCAGCGTACGCGCCGGGACAGGGTTTTCACCCCTCCACTTT | CASSVRAGTGFSPLHF
TRBJ1-3 | 12 | TRBV9 | . | . | TGTGCCAGCAGCCCTCCCGGAAACACCATATATTTT | CASSPPGNTIYF
TRBJ2-7 | 12 | TRBV21-1 | . | . | TGTGCCAGCAGACTCGTTCTATACGAGCAGTACTTC | CASRLVLYEQYF
TRBJ2-3 | 16 | TRBV15 | . | . | TGTGCCACCAGCGGAGAGACTTTTACTCACACAGATACGCAGTATTTT | CATSGETFTHTDTQYF
TRBJ1-6 | 15 | TRBV6-5 | few | . | TGTGCCAGCAGTTCCCAGACAGCTAACCATTCACCCCTCCACTTT | CASSSQTANHSPLHF
TRBJ2-1 | 15 | TRBV14 | few | TRBD1 | TGTGCCAGCAGTAGGGACAGGGGGCGTCGCAATGAGCAGTTCTTC | CASSRDRGRRNEQFF